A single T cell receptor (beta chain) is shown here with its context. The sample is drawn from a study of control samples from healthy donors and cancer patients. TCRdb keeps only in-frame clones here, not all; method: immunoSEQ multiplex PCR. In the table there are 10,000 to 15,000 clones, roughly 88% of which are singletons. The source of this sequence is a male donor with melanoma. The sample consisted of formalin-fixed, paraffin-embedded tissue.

This chain's CDR3 is CASSLGLALSYEQFF. DNA of the CDR3: TGTGCCAGCAGCTTAGGGCTAGCGCTTTCCTATGAGCAGTTCTTC. This rearrangement joins TRBV7-2 to TRBJ2-1; possibly TRBD2 for D (6 bases). V was shortened by 1 base and J by 8 bases, with 15 bases between the two germline ends. There are 15 residues in the CDR3. Germline values: CDR1 SGHTA, CDR2 FQGNSA.